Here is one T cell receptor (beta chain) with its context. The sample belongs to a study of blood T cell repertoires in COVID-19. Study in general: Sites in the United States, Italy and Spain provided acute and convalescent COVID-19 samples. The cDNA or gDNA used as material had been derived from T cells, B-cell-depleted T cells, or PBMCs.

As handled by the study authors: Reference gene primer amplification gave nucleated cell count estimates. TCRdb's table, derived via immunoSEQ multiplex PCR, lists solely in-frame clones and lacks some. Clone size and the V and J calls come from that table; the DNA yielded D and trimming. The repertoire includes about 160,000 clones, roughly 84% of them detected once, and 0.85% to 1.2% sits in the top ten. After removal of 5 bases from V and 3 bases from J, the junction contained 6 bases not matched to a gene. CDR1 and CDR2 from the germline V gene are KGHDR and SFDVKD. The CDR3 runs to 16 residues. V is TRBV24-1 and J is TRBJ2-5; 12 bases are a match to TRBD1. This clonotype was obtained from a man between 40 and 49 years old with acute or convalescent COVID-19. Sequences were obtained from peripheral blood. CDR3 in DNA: TGTGCCACCAGTGGTGGGGGGACAGGGGGCGAAGAGACCCAGTACTTC. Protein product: CATSGGGTGGEETQYF.